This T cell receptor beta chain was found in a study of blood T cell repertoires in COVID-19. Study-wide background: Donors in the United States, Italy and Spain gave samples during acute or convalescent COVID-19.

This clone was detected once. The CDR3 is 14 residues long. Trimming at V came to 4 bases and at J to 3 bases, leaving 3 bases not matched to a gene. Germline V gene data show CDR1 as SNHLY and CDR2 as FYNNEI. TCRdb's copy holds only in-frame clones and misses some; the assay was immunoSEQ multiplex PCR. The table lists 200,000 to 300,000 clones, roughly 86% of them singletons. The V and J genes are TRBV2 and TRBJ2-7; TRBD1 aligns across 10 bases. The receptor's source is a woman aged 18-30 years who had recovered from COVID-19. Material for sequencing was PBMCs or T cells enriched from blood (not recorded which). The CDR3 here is CASSVRTGGYEQYF. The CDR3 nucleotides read TGTGCCAGCAGTGTAAGGACAGGGGGCTACGAGCAGTACTTC. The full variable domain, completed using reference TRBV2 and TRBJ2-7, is EPEVTQTPSHQVTQMGQEVILRCVPISNHLYFYWYRQILGQKVEFLVSFYNNEISEKSEIFDDQFSVERPDGSNFTLKIRSTKLEDSAMYFCASSVRTGGYEQYFGPGTRLTVT.